The TCR beta chain described here comes from a study of T-cell reconstitution after alpha-beta-depleted transplantation in children. The germline V and J ends were trimmed by 5 bases and 5 bases, with 12 bases remaining between them. CDR3 length: 14 residues. Looked up from germline, CDR1 is SGHAT and CDR2 is FQNNGV. Unique molecular identifiers were built into the TCRbeta library. TCRdb used MiXCR to reprocess the PCR reads, holding one entry per CDR3 protein. The sample has just under 550,000 distinct CDR3 sequences, 18% seen once. V and J are TRBV11-2 and TRBJ2-2; D is unresolved. This sequence originates from a human donor who donated a stem cell graft to a child with acute lymphoblastic leukemia. The starting material was PBMCs from the stem cell graft donor, obtained from the stem cell graft. The CDR3 loop reads CASSPLLSTGELFF. Written as DNA, the CDR3 is TGTGCCAGCAGCCCTCTATTAAGTACCGGGGAGCTGTTTTTT.